This TCR beta chain stems from a study of blood T cell repertoires in COVID-19. Whole-study context: The origin of the acute and convalescent COVID-19 samples was the United States, Italy and Spain. In each case, the material was cDNA or gDNA derived from T cells, B-cell-depleted T cells, or PBMCs.

The data were produced by immunoSEQ multiplex PCR, yet TCRdb's version contains in-frame clones alone and is incomplete. The top ten hold 5.5% of the sample, which has under 250,000 clones, 83% seen once. Germline CDR1 reads SGDLS; CDR2 reads YYNGEE. Unmatched junction bases numbered 3, after V lost 2 bases and J lost 2 bases. The CDR3 has 15 residues. The clonotype comes from a human donor in a cohort sampled during active COVID-19. Source material: peripheral blood. This chain links TRBV9 with TRBJ1-3; TRBD1 matches 8 bases. CDR3 DNA sequence: TGTGCCAGCAGCGTTTCGACAGGGGCTGGAAACACCATATATTTT. Translating gives CASSVSTGAGNTIYF.